This T cell receptor beta chain was retrieved from a study of CD8+CD57+ T cells in acquired aplastic anemia. Study context: Sorted CD4+ plus CD8+ cells gave DNA averaging 3.2 ug. Study conclusions and caveats: Found in both controls and patients were around 29 CD8+ CDR3 sequences.

Those patients picked for sequencing had displayed CD8+CD57+ cell expansion on flow cytometry. Patients were therapy-naive when their blood was sampled. Genomic DNA was employed as the template in profiling TCR beta VDJ and CDR3. TCRdb re-called the reads with MiXCR, one entry per CDR3 protein. The sample lists approximately 190,000 distinct CDR3 sequences; less than 60% were seen once. The germline V gene encodes CDR1 SGHVS and CDR2 FNYEAQ. This CDR3 region has 13 residues. The germline V and J ends were trimmed by 1 base and 6 bases, with 6 bases remaining between them. This clonotype was detected a few times. What it recognizes is unknown.

This chain connects TRBV7-6 to TRBJ1-4; D gene ambiguous. This sequence was found in a human donor with aplastic anemia. Sequencing was done on a sample of sorted CD4+, CD8+, or CD8+CD57+ T cells (not recorded which) from PBMCs. CDR3 region: CASSLEADEKLFF. The DNA of the CDR3 is TGTGCCAGCAGCTTAGAAGCTGATGAAAAACTGTTTTTT. Combining the CDR3 with reference TRBV7-6 and TRBJ1-4 gives the whole variable domain GAGVSQSPRYKVTKRGQDVALRCDPISGHVSLYWYRQALGQGPEFLTYFNYEAQQDKSGLPNDRFSAERPEGSISTLTIQRTEQRDSAMYRCASSLEADEKLFFGSGTQLSVL.